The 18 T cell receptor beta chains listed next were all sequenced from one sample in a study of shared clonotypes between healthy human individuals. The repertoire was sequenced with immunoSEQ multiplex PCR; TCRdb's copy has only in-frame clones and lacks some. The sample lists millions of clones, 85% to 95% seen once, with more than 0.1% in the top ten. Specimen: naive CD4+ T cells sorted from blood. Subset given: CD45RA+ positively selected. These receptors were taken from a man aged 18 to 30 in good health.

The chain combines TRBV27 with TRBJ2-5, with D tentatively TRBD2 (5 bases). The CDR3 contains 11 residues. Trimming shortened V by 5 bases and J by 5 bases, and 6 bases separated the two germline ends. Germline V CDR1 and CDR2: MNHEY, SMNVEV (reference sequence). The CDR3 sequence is CASSPGETQYF. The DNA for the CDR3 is TGTGCCAGCAGTCCGGGGGAGACCCAGTACTTC.

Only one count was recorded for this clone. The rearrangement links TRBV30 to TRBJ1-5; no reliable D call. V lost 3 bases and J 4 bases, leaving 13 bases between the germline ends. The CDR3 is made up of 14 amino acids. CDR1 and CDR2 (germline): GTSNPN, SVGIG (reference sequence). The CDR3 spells CAWSGGPNNQPQHF. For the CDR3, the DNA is TGTGCCTGGAGCGGTGGACCGAATAATCAGCCCCAGCATTTT.

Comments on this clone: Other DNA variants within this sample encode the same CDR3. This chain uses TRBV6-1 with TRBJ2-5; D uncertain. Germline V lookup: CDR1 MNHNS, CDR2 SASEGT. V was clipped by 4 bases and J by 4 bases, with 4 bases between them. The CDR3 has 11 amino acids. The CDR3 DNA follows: TGTGCCAGCAGTGTAGGAGAGACCCAGTACTTC. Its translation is CASSVGETQYF.

CDR3 protein: CASSQGTSGTETQYF. CDR3 in DNA: TGCGCCAGCAGCCAAGGGACTAGCGGGACTGAGACCCAGTACTTC. The gene calls are TRBV4-3 and TRBJ2-5; 12 bases map to TRBD2. This CDR3 comprises 15 residues. Germline assignment: CDR1 LGHNA and CDR2 YSLEER. J was trimmed by 5 bases and V by 1 base; bases with no gene match: 2.

CDR3 in DNA: TGTGCCAGCAGTGACCACACTAACTCCTACGAGCAGTACTTC. Encoded protein: CASSDHTNSYEQYF. The chain uses TRBV2 and TRBJ2-7; D uncertain. V dropped 3 bases and J dropped 0 bases, with 9 bases sitting between them. Germline V gives CDR1 SNHLY, CDR2 FYNNEI. The CDR3 is 14 residues long.

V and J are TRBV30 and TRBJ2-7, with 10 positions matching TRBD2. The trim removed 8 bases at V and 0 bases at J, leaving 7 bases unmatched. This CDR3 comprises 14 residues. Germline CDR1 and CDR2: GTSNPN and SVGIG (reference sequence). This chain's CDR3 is CALRTSGHSYEQYF. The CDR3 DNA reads TGTGCCCTCAGGACTAGCGGACACTCCTACGAGCAGTACTTC.

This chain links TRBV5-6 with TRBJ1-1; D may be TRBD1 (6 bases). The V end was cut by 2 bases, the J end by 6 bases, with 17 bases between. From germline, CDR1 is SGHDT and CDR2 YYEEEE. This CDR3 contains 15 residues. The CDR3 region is CASSFRTAVVAEAFF. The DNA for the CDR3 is TGTGCCAGCAGCTTTAGGACAGCAGTTGTAGCTGAAGCTTTCTTT.

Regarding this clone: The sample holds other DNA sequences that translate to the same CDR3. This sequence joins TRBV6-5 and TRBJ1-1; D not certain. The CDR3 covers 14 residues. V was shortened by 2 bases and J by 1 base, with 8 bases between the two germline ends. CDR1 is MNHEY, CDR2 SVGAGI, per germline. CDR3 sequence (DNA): TGTGCCAGCAGTTACAGGGAGCGGAACACTGAAGCTTTCTTT. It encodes CASSYRERNTEAFF.

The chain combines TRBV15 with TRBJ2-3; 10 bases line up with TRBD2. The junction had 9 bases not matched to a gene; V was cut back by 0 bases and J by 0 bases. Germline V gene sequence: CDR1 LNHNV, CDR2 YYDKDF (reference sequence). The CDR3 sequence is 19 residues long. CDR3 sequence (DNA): TGTGCCACCAGCAGAGATATCCAGCGGGGGGGCCGAAGCACAGATACGCAGTATTTT. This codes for CATSRDIQRGGRSTDTQYF.

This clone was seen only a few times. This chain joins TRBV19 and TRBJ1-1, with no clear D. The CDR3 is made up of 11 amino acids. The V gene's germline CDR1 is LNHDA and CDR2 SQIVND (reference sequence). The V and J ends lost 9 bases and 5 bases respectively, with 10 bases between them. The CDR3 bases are TGTGCCAGCAGGACGGGGACTGAAGCTTTCTTT. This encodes CASRTGTEAFF. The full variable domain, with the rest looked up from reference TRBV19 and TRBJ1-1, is DGGITQSPKYLFRKEGQNVTLSCEQNLNHDAMYWYRQDPGQGLRLIYYSQIVNDFQKGDIAEGYSVSREKKESFPLTVTSAQKNPTAFYLCASRTGTEAFFGQGTRLTVV.

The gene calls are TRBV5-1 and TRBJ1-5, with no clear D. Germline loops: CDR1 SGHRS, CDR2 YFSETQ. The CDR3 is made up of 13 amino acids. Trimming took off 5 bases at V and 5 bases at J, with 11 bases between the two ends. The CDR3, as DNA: TGCGCCAGCAGGGAGGGAGGCGATCAGCCCCAGCATTTT. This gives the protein CASREGGDQPQHF. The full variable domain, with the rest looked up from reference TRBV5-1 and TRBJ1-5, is KAGVTQTPRYLIKTRGQQVTLSCSPISGHRSVSWYQQTPGQGLQFLFEYFSETQRNKGNFPGRFSGRQFSNSRSEMNVSTLELGDSALYLCASREGGDQPQHFGDGTRLSIL.

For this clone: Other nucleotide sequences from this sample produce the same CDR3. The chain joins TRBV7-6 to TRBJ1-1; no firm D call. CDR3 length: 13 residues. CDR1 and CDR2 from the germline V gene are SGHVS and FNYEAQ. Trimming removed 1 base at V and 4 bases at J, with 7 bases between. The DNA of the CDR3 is TGTGCCAGCAGCTTAGGGGTTGCCACTGAAGCTTTCTTT. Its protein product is CASSLGVATEAFF.

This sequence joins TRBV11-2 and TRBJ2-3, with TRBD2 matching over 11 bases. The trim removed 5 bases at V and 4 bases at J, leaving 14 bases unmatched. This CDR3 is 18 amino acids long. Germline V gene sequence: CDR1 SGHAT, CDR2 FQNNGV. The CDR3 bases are TGTGCCAGCAGCCAAGGCGGACTTAAGGGACTAGCGGCAGATACGCAGTATTTT. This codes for CASSQGGLKGLAADTQYF. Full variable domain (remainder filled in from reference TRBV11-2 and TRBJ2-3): EAGVAQSPRYKIIEKRQSVAFWCNPISGHATLYWYQQILGQGPKLLIQFQNNGVVDDSQLPKDRFSAERLKGVDSTLKIQPAKLEDSAVYLCASSQGGLKGLAADTQYFGPGTRLTVL.

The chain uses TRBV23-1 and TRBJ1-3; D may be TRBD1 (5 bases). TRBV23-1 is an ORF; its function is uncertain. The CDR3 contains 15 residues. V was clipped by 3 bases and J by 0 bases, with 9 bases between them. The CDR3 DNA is TGCGCCAGCAGTCAGGGACGGAGCTCTGGAAACACCATATATTTT. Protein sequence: CASSQGRSSGNTIYF.

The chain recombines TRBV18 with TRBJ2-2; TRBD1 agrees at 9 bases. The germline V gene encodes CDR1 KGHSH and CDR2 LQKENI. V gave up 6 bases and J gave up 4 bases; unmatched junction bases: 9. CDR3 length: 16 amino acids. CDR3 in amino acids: CASSTGQGTSTGELFF. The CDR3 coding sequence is TGTGCCAGCTCTACGGGACAGGGAACTTCCACCGGGGAGCTGTTTTTT. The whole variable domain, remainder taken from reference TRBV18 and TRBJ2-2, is NAGVMQNPRHLVRRRGQEARLRCSPMKGHSHVYWYRQLPEEGLKFMVYLQKENIIDESGMPKERFSAEFPKEGPSILRIQQVVRGDSAAYFCASSTGQGTSTGELFFGEGSRLTVL.

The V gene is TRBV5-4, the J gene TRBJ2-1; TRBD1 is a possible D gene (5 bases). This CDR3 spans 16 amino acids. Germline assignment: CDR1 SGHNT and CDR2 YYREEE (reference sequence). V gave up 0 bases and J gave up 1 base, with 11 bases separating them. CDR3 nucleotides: TGTGCCAGCAGCTTGGTAAGGACACTTTCCTACAATGAGCAGTTCTTC. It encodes CASSLVRTLSYNEQFF.

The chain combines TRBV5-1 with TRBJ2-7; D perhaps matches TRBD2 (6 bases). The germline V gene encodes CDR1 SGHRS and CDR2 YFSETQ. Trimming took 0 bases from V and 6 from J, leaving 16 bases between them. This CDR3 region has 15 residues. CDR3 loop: CASSLDPGVGGEQYF. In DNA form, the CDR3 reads TGCGCCAGCAGCTTGGATCCGGGGGTCGGCGGCGAGCAGTACTTC.

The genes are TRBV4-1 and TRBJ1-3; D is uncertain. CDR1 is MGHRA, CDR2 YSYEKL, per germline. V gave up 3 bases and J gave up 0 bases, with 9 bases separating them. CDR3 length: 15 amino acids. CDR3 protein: CASSHSGDSGNTIYF. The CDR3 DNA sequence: TGCGCCAGCAGCCATAGCGGAGACTCTGGAAACACCATATATTTT.